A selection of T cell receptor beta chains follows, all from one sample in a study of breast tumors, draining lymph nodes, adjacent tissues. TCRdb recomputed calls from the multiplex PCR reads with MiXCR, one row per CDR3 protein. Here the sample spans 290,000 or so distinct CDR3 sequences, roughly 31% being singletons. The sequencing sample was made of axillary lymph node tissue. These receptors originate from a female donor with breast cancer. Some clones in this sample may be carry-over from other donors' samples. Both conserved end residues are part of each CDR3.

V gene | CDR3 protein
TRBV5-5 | CASSPGQGVREKLFF
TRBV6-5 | CASSHPGASGELSF
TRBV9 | CASIFHCRNYGYTF
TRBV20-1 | CSARDDSGRVTYNEQFF
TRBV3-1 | CASNFGTSNSPLHF
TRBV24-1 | CASSGREEPYDEQFF
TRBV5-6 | CASCPRQGALGSYGYTF
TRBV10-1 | CASGTSGRNEQFF
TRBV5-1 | CASSRDRETYEQYF
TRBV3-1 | CASSHSSQETQYF